These T cell receptor beta chains were read from a single sample in a study of T-cell reconstitution after alpha-beta-depleted transplantation in children. TCRdb re-called the PCR reads with MiXCR, one entry per CDR3 protein. The sample has about 440,000 distinct CDR3 sequences, over 40% seen once. Sequencing was performed on PBMCs, taken before TCRalphabeta/CD19-depleted stem cell transplant. These receptor sequences come from a girl aged 2 to 9 with aplastic anemia, due to receive a stem cell transplant. Each CDR3 is given without its conserved first and last residue.

J	V	length	CDR3
TRBJ2-3	TRBV7-9	14	ASSLAENSYVHTQY
TRBJ1-1	TRBV10-2	12	ASKGGGRDTEAF
TRBJ1-2	TRBV29-1	12	SVGFAGPNYGYT
TRBJ1-5	TRBV7-2	15	ASSPGTGTRGNQPQH
TRBJ2-2	TRBV6-7	14	ASSYGMRTNTGELF
TRBJ2-7	TRBV7-8	12	ASTPGQGFYEQY
TRBJ2-5	TRBV25-1	12	ASSERDKKETQY
TRBJ2-7	TRBV4-2	17	ASKPRTGLSFQGSYEQY
TRBJ2-3	TRBV29-1	11	SVEVPRSDTQY
TRBJ2-3	TRBV5-6	13	ASSTDRGNADTQY
TRBJ1-1	TRBV7-2	13	ASSLVRVVNTEAF
TRBJ1-1	TRBV11-1	18	ASSSTQWTGGIGFNTEAF
TRBJ2-5	TRBV20-1	11	SARDRGQGTQY
TRBJ1-6	TRBV4-1	15	ASSQDLAARRDSPLH
TRBJ2-3	TRBV20-1	12	SARYGRFTDTQY
TRBJ2-5	TRBV27	11	ASSFWGAETQY
TRBJ2-7	TRBV27	13	ASSSGGQGLSPQY
TRBJ1-6	TRBV4-2	11	ASRFGTESPLH
TRBJ2-7	TRBV6-2/TRBV6-3	10	ASSYNSLEQY
TRBJ1-2	TRBV29-1	10	SVGTGDFGYT